The table lists the clone carrying this T cell receptor beta chain with a count of one. There are 16 residues in the CDR3. Trimming removed 3 bases at V and 0 bases at J, with 13 bases between. Looked up from germline, CDR1 is MDHEN and CDR2 is SYDVKM. This entry belongs to a study of cytomegalovirus exposure and HLA in healthy donors. PCR used 60 Vbeta primers and 13 Jbeta primers. Here immunoSEQ multiplex PCR was the method, and the copy in TCRdb shows in-frame clones only, minus some. Here the sample spans some 180,000 clones, roughly 80% being singletons. Sequencing was performed on PBMCs. The receptor comes from a woman aged 18-30 years in good health and CMV-seronegative. J is TRBJ2-3 and V is TRBV28; weak D call: TRBD1 (6 bases). The CDR3 DNA is TGTGCCAGCAGTTTGGCGACAGGACTGAGCACAGATACGCAGTATTTT. It translates to CASSLATGLSTDTQYF.